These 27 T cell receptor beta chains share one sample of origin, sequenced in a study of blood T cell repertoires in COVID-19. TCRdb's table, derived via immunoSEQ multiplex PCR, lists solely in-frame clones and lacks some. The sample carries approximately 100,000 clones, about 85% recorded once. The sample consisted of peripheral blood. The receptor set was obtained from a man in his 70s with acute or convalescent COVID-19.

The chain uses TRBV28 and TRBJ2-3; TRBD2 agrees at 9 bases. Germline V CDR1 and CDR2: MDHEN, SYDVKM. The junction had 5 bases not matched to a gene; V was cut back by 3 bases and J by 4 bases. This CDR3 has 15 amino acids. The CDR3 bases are TGTGCCAGCAGTTTCGGGCGGGGGGGCCCAGATACGCAGTATTTT. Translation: CASSFGRGGPDTQYF.

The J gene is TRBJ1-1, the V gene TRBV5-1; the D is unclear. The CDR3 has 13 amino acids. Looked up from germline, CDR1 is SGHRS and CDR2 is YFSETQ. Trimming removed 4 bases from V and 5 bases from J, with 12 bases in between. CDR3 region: CASSSPPGTEAFF. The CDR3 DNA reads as TGCGCCAGCAGCAGTCCTCCGGGGACTGAAGCTTTCTTT.

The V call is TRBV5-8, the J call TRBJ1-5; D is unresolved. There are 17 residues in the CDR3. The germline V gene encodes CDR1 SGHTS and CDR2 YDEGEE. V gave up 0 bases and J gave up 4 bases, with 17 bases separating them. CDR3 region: CASSLGRGAEGNQPQHF. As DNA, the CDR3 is TGTGCCAGCAGCTTGGGTCGGGGAGCAGAAGGTAATCAGCCCCAGCATTTT. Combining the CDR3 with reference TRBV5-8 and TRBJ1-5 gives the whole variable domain EAGVTQSPTHLIKTRGQQATLRCSPISGHTSVYWYQQALGLGLQFLLWYDEGEERNRGNFPPRFSGRQFPNYSSELNVNALELEDSALYLCASSLGRGAEGNQPQHFGDGTRLSIL.

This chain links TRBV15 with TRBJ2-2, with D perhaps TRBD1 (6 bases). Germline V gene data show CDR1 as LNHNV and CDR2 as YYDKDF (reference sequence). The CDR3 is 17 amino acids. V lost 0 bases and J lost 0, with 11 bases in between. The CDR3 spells CATSRDKDSSNTGELFF. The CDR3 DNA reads TGTGCCACCAGCAGAGATAAGGACAGCTCGAACACCGGGGAGCTGTTTTTT.

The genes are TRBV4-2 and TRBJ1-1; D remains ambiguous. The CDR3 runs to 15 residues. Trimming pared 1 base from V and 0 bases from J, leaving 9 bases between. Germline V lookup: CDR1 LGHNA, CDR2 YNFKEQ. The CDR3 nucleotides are TGTGCCAGCAGCCAAGTTGGCGGCGTGAACACTGAAGCTTTCTTT. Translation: CASSQVGGVNTEAFF.

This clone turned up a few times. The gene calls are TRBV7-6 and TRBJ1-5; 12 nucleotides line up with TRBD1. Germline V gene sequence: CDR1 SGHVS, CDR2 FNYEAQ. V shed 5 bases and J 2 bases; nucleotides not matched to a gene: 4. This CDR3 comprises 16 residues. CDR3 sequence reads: CASSPGTGGGNQPQHF. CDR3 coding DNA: TGTGCCAGCAGCCCTGGGACAGGGGGCGGCAATCAGCCCCAGCATTTT.

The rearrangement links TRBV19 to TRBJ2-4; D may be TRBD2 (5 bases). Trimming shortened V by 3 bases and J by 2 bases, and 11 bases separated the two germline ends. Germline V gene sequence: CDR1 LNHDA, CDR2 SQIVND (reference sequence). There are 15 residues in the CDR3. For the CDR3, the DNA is TGTGCCAGTAGTATTTCGTCGGGGTCCAAAAACATTCAGTACTTC. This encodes CASSISSGSKNIQYF.

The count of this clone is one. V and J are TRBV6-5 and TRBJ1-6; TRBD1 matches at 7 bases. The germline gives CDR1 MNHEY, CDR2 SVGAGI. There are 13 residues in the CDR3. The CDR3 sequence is CAAQGSDNSPLHF. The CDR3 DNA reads TGTGCTGCACAGGGGTCGGATAATTCACCCCTCCACTTT.

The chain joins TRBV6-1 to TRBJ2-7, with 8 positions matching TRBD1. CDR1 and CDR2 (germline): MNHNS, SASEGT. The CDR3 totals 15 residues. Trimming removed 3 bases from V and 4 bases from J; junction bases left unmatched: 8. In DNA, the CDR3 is TGTGCCAGCAGTGATAACAGGGGGTTGGGTTACGAGCAGTACTTC. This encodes CASSDNRGLGYEQYF.

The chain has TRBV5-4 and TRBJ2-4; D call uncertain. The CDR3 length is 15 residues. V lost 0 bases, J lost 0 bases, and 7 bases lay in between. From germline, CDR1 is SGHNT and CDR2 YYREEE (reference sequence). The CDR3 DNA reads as TGTGCCAGCAGCTTGGCGAGAGGAGCCAAAAACATTCAGTACTTC. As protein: CASSLARGAKNIQYF.

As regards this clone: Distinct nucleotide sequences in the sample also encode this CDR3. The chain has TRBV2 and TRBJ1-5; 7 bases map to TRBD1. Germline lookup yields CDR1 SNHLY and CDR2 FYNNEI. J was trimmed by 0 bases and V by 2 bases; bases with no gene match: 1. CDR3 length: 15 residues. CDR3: CASSENRGSNQPQHF. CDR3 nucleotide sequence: TGTGCCAGCAGTGAAAACAGGGGTAGCAATCAGCCCCAGCATTTT.

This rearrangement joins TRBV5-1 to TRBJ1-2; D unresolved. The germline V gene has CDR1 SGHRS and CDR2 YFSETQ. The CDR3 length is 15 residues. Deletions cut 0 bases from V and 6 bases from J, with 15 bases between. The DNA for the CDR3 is TGCGCCAGCAGCTTGGAGAGAGGCTCGTGGGATGGCTACACCTTC. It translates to CASSLERGSWDGYTF.

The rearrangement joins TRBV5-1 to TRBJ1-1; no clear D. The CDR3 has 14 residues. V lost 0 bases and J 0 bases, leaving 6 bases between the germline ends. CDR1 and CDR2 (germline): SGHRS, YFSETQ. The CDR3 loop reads CASSLATMNTEAFF. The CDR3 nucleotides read TGCGCCAGCAGCTTGGCCACAATGAACACTGAAGCTTTCTTT.

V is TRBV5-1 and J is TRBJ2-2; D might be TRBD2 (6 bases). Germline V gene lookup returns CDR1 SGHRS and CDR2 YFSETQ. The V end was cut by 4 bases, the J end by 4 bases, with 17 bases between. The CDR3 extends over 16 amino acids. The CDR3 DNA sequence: TGCGCCAGCAGCCCCCCCGTGGAGGGAGTCACCGGGGAGCTGTTTTTT. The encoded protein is CASSPPVEGVTGELFF.

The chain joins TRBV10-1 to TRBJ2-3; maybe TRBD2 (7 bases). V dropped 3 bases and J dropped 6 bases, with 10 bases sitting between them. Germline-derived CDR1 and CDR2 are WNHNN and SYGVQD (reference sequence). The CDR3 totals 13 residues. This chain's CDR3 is CASSDGGGDTQYF. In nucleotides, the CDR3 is TGCGCCAGCAGTGACGGCGGGGGCGATACGCAGTATTTT.

The CDR3 reads CASSHGGTVYGYTF. The CDR3 DNA follows: TGTGCCAGCAGCCACGGCGGGACGGTTTATGGCTACACCTTC. This chain links TRBV3-1 (or the pseudogene TRBV3-2) with TRBJ1-2; tentatively, D is TRBD1 (5 bases). Per the germline V gene, CDR1 is LGHDT and CDR2 is YNNKEL (reference sequence). V was shortened by 3 bases and J by 5 bases, with 13 bases between the two germline ends. This CDR3 has 14 amino acids.

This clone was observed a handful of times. CDR3 coding DNA: TGCGCCAGCAGCTTGGGGCGGGGGGGCCGAGCCGAGCAGTACTTC. Its translation: CASSLGRGGRAEQYF. V gene TRBV5-1 combines with J gene TRBJ2-7; the match to TRBD2 covers 9 bases. Losses at the gene ends were 0 bases for V and 6 bases for J; bases not matched to a gene: 7. The CDR3 sequence is 15 residues long. Germline V gene data show CDR1 as SGHRS and CDR2 as YFSETQ.

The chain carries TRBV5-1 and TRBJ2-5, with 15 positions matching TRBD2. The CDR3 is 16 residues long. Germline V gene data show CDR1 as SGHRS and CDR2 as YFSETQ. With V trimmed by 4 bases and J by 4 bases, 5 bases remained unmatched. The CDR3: CASSTGLAGGPETQYF. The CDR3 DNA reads TGCGCCAGCAGCACCGGACTAGCGGGGGGGCCAGAGACCCAGTACTTC.

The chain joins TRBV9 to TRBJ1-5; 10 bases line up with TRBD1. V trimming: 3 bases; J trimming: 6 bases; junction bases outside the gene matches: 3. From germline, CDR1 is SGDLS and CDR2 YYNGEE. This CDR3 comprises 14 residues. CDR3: CASSGTGGAQPQHF. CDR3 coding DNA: TGTGCCAGCAGCGGGACAGGGGGAGCTCAGCCCCAGCATTTT.

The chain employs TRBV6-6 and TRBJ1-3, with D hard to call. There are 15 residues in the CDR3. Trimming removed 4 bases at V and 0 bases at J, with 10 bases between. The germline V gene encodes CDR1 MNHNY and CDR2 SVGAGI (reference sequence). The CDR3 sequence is CASSFSESSGNTIYF. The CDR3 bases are TGTGCCAGCAGTTTCTCAGAGTCCTCTGGAAACACCATATATTTT.

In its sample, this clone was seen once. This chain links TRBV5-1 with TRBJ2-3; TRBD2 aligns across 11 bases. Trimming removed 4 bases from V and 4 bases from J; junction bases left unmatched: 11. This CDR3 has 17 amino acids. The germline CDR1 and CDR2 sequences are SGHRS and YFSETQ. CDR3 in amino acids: CASSVRGSGGAADTQYF. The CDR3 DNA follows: TGCGCCAGCAGCGTCCGGGGTAGCGGGGGGGCCGCAGATACGCAGTATTTT.

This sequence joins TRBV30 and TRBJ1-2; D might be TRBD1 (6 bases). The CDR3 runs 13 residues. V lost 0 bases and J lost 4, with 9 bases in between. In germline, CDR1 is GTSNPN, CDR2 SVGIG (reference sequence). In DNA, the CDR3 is TGTGCCTGGAGTGTACGGACAGCCTATGGCTACACCTTC. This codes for CAWSVRTAYGYTF.

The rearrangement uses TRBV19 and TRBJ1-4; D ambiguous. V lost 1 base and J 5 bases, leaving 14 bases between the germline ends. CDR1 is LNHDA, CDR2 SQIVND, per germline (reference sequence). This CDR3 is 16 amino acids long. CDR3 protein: CASSIARLDWNEKLFF. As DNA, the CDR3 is TGTGCCAGTAGTATAGCCCGCCTGGACTGGAATGAAAAACTGTTTTTT.

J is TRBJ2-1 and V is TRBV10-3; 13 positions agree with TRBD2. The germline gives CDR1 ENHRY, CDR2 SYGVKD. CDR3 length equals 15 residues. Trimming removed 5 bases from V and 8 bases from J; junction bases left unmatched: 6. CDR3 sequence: CAISSGTSGVHEQFF. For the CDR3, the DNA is TGTGCCATCAGTTCCGGGACTAGCGGGGTTCATGAGCAGTTCTTC.

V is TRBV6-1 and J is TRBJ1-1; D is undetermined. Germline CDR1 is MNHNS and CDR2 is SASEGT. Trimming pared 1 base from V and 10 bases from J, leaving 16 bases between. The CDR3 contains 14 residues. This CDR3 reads CASSEGQPGSRAFF. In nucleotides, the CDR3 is TGTGCCAGCAGTGAAGGGCAGCCAGGAAGTCGAGCTTTCTTT.

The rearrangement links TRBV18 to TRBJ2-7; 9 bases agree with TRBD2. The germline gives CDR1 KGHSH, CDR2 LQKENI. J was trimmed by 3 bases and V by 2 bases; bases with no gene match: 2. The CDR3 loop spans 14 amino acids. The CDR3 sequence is CASSPVRGGYEQYF. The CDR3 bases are TGTGCCAGCTCACCAGTGCGGGGGGGCTACGAGCAGTACTTC. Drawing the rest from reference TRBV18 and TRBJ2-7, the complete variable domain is NAGVMQNPRHLVRRRGQEARLRCSPMKGHSHVYWYRQLPEEGLKFMVYLQKENIIDESGMPKERFSAEFPKEGPSILRIQQVVRGDSAAYFCASSPVRGGYEQYFGPGTRLTVT.

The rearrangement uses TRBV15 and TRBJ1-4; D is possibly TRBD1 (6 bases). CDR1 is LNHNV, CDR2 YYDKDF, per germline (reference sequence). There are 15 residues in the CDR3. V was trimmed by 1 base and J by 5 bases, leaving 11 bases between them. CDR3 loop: CATSRGTVENEKLFF. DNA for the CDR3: TGTGCCACCAGCAGAGGGACAGTGGAAAATGAAAAACTGTTTTTT.